This entry lists 16 T cell receptor beta chains sequenced from one sample in a study of blood T cells in healthy people across ages. A sample-barcoded 5' primer and a J-beta primer mix were used in a second PCR of roughly 7 to 11 cycles. In TCRdb, the 5' RACE reads were re-called with MiXCR into one record per CDR3 protein. This sample has about 970,000 distinct CDR3 sequences, with roughly 47% found just once. Sequenced material: blood. The receptor set was obtained from a woman aged 55 to 70 in good health.

This clonotype was seen a few times. The chain couples TRBV5-1 to TRBJ2-5; the D call may be TRBD1 or TRBD2 (5 bases each). CDR1 and CDR2 (germline): SGHRS, YFSETQ. Between the trimmed V and J ends, which lost 1 base and 0 bases, there was a span of 7 bases. The CDR3 spans 14 residues. The CDR3 sequence is CASSLMGDQETQYF. CDR3 sequence (DNA): TGCGCCAGCAGCTTGATGGGGGACCAAGAGACCCAGTACTTC.

The CDR3 protein is CATSRAETGGYEQYF. The CDR3 coding sequence is TGTGCCACCAGCAGAGCTGAGACAGGGGGCTACGAGCAGTACTTC. The gene calls are TRBV15 and TRBJ2-7; 9 bases agree with TRBD1. CDR1 is LNHNV, CDR2 YYDKDF, per germline (reference sequence). The V segment lost 1 base and the J segment 3 bases; nucleotides outside the gene matches: 4. The CDR3 is 15 residues long.

The table lists this clonotype with a few counts. The chain combines TRBV7-8 with TRBJ2-1; 8 bases are a match to TRBD1. The germline V gene has CDR1 SGHVS and CDR2 FQNEAQ. The CDR3 is made up of 14 amino acids. V gave up 5 bases and J gave up 9 bases; unmatched junction bases: 9. CDR3 nucleotide sequence: TGTGCCAGCAGCCAGGGGGCGGGCTTAAGTGAGCAGTTCTTC. It yields the protein CASSQGAGLSEQFF. Full variable domain (remainder filled in from reference TRBV7-8 and TRBJ2-1): GAGVSQSPRYKVAKRGQDVALRCDPISGHVSLFWYQQALGQGPEFLTYFQNEAQLDKSGLPSDRFFAERPEGSVSTLKIQRTQQEDSAVYLCASSQGAGLSEQFFGPGTRLTVL.

This clonotype turned up a few times. The rearrangement links TRBV7-9 to TRBJ1-2; D is ambiguous. The CDR3 totals 12 residues. The germline gives CDR1 SEHNR, CDR2 FQNEAQ (reference sequence). The V end lost 7 bases, the J end lost 6 bases, and 12 bases lay between the germline ends. CDR3 DNA: TGTGCCAGCACCCTTCGGGTTGATGGCTACACCTTC. Amino acid sequence: CASTLRVDGYTF.

The V call is TRBV20-1, the J call TRBJ1-1; no firm D call. The CDR3 length is 14 residues. The germline V and J ends were trimmed by 1 base and 4 bases, with 13 bases remaining between them. The germline V gene has CDR1 DFQATT and CDR2 SNEGSKA (reference sequence). CDR3 DNA sequence: TGCAGTGCTAGAGCCCTTTCCGTCGGCACTGAAGCTTTCTTT. Its protein product is CSARALSVGTEAFF.

This sequence joins TRBV6-1 and TRBJ1-6; 7 bases match TRBD1. Germline CDR1 and CDR2: MNHNS and SASEGT. CDR3 length: 15 amino acids. The V and J ends lost 6 bases and 6 bases, in that order; junction bases with no gene match: 8. The CDR3, as DNA: TGTGCCAGCAGGGGAACAGGGGTTCCTAATTCACCCCTCCACTTT. Translated: CASRGTGVPNSPLHF.

V and J are TRBV6-5 and TRBJ2-1; 7 positions match TRBD2. Germline trimming cut 0 bases from V and 3 bases from J; bases unmatched to any gene: 8. This CDR3 has 17 residues. Germline V lookup: CDR1 MNHEY, CDR2 SVGAGI. CDR3 amino acids: CASSYSTKREDYNEQFF. DNA of the CDR3: TGTGCCAGCAGTTACTCGACGAAGCGGGAAGACTACAATGAGCAGTTCTTC.

This clonotype has a handful of counts. This sequence joins TRBV29-1 and TRBJ2-5; D gene ambiguous. Germline V gene sequence: CDR1 SQVTM, CDR2 ANQGSEA. The CDR3 covers 12 residues. The CDR3 spells CTAFIGQETQYF. In DNA, the CDR3 is TGCACCGCGTTTATAGGGCAAGAGACCCAGTACTTC.

The chain couples TRBV20-1 to TRBJ2-4, with 9 bases fitting TRBD1. The CDR3 runs to 15 residues. Germline V gene lookup returns CDR1 DFQATT and CDR2 SNEGSKA (reference sequence). After removal of 0 bases from V and 6 bases from J, the junction contained 6 bases not matched to a gene. The CDR3: CSARDMGQGGNIQYF. Here the CDR3 DNA reads TGCAGTGCTAGAGATATGGGACAGGGAGGAAACATTCAGTACTTC.

This clonotype turned up a few times. The chain carries TRBV3-1 and TRBJ2-3; 16 bases agree with TRBD2. CDR3 length: 15 residues. Looked up from germline, CDR1 is LGHDT and CDR2 is YNNKEL (reference sequence). V gave up 3 bases and J gave up 6 bases; unmatched junction bases: 0. CDR3 bases: TGTGCCAGCAGCCAGGGACTAGCGGGAGGGGATACGCAGTATTTT. Its protein product is CASSQGLAGGDTQYF.

This clonotype occurred a few times. This chain links TRBV20-1 with TRBJ2-5; 10 bases match TRBD2. The J call is doubtful: the DNA matches TRBJ2-7 better. CDR1 and CDR2 from the germline V gene are DFQATT and SNEGSKA (reference sequence). The CDR3 loop spans 14 amino acids. CDR3 amino acids: CSGLGLAYAYEQYF. The CDR3 DNA is TGCAGTGGATTGGGACTAGCGTACGCCTACGAGCAGTACTTC.

On this clonotype: The germline gene is not matched at one end of the junction; a read error may be the cause. The chain joins TRBV20-1 to TRBJ2-7, with 10 nucleotides matching TRBD2. The germline CDR1 and CDR2 sequences are DFQATT and SNEGSKA (reference sequence). The CDR3 loop spans 15 amino acids. CDR3 in amino acids: CCADPIAGGDYEQYF. The CDR3 nucleotides are TGCTGTGCCGACCCTATAGCGGGAGGAGACTACGAGCAGTACTTC.

This clonotype is a singleton in its sample. Compared with germline, one end of the junction differs, possibly owing to a read error. The chain recombines TRBV7-9 with TRBJ1-2; D not resolved. The germline V gene has CDR1 SEHNR and CDR2 FQNEAQ (reference sequence). This CDR3 region has 12 residues. This chain's CDR3 is CASSLVGYGCTF. The CDR3 coding sequence is TGTGCCAGCAGCTTAGTAGGCTATGGCTGCACCTTC.

The V gene is TRBV20-1, the J gene TRBJ2-1; 8 bases align to TRBD2. The CDR3 extends over 16 amino acids. Germline lookup yields CDR1 DFQATT and CDR2 SNEGSKA (reference sequence). After removal of 2 bases from V and 6 bases from J, the junction contained 12 bases not matched to a gene. The CDR3, as DNA: TGCAGTGCTAGATCCCCAGCGGGAGCCCTAAGCAATGAGCAGTTCTTC. The encoded protein is CSARSPAGALSNEQFF.

The V call is TRBV6-2 or TRBV6-3, the J call TRBJ2-5, with D possibly TRBD2 on 6 matching bases. Deletions cut 10 bases from V and 3 bases from J, with 12 bases between. Germline V gene lookup returns CDR1 MNHEY and CDR2 SVGEGT. The CDR3 is made up of 12 amino acids. The chain's CDR3 is CATERTKETQYF. CDR3 DNA sequence: TGTGCCACCGAGCGGACTAAAGAGACCCAGTACTTC.

This clonotype was observed a single time. CDR3 amino acids: CAWSVHSSGANVLTF. CDR3 nucleotides: TGTGCCTGGAGTGTACACAGCTCTGGGGCCAACGTCCTGACTTTC. This sequence joins TRBV30 and TRBJ2-6; no clear D gene. The germline V and J ends were trimmed by 0 bases and 0 bases, with 6 bases remaining between them. Germline CDR1 reads GTSNPN; CDR2 reads SVGIG (reference sequence). The CDR3 is 15 residues long.